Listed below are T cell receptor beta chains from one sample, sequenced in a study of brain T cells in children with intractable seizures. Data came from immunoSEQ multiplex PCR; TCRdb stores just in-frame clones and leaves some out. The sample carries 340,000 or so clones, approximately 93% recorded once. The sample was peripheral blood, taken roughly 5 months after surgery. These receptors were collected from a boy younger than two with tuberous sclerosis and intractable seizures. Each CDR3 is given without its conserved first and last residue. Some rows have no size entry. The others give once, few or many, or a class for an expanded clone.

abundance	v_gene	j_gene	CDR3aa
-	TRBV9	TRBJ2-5	ASSVGTSTQETQY
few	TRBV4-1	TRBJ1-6	ASSQALHGAGSSYNSPLH
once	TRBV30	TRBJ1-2	AWSLQGNYGYT
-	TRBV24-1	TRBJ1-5	ATSVSGGLNQPQH
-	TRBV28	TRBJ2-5	ASSFNRGVWETQY
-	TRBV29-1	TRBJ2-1	SVTSPETGRGGYYNEQF
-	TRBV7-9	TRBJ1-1	ASSLARAENTEAF
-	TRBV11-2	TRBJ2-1	ASSWGASNEQF
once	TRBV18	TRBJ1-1	ASSVLGFAEAF
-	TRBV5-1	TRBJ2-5	ASSFQQETQY
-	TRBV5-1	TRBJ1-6	ASTPEGQGYNSPLH
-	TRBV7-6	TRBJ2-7	ASSLTTPIAGGQHYEQY
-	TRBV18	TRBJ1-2	ASSPVGKGNYGYT
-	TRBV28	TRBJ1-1	ASESAGTGGTEAF
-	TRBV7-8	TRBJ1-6	ASSLGQAPSSPLH
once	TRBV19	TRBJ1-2	ASSIVVRGGMPDYGYT
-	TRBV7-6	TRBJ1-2	ASSFAENRAQESGGYT
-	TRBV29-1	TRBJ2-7	SVEGGGREQY
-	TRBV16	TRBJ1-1	ASSHTEAF
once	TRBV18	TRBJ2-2	ASSRGGPGELF
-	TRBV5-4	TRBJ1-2	ASSRNDPHYKVDYGYT
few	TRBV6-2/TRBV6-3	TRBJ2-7	ASSLQGALYEQY
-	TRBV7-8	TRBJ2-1	ASSFGQAGKGEQF
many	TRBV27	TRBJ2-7	ASSLTGHSYEQY
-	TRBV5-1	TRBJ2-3	ASSPHGGGRRGTQY
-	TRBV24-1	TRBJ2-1	ATSDGRLARNEQF
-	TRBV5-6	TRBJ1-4	ASSRAGTGGEKLF